This T cell receptor (gamma chain) was captured by sequencing in a study of intestinal T cells in coeliac disease. Study background: Mean age was 16.0 for coeliac patients versus around 51 for controls.

Each case's genomic DNA was extracted from ten roughly 5.1-µm formalin-fixed paraffin-embedded scrolls. Surplus formalin-fixed paraffin-embedded duodenal biopsies not needed for diagnosis were used, fully anonymised. About this clone: Its antigen is unidentified.

Study observations and caveats: Reported leave-one-out accuracy of TRD kmer clustering was about 90%. TRG-based classification had a reported leave-one-out accuracy of over 80%.

TRG repertoires were amplified with LymphoTrack primers from around 200 ng of biopsy DNA. TCRdb re-identified clones in the multiplex PCR reads via CATT. The data contain some 500 gamma-chain clones, 51% of them singletons. With 5 bases clipped from V and 3 bases from J, the junction kept 7 bases outside the gene matches. Germline CDR1 reads VTNTFY; CDR2 reads YDVSTARD (reference sequence). This CDR3 is built from 13 residues. V and J are TRGV3 and TRGJ1 or TRGJ2. The receptor was derived from a human donor who served as a control with a normal duodenal biopsy, not a healthy volunteer. Input material: a duodenal biopsy. CDR3: CATWGQSYYKKLF. The DNA of the CDR3 is TGTGCCACCTGGGGACAGTCTTATTATAAGAAACTCTTT.